These T cell receptor beta chains were read from a single sample in a study of spatial heterogeneity in lung cancer. One entry per CDR3 protein, called by TCRdb with MiXCR from the 5' RACE reads. Of about 52,000 distinct CDR3 sequences listed, 6% to 8.5% are singletons. The sequencing used PBMCs, collected at follow-up. The receptor source for this set is a female donor with early-stage non-small cell lung cancer. Both conserved end residues are part of each CDR3. A D gene is named only where the DNA matches it firmly. Only some rows state a clone size, as once, few, many or a class for expanded clones.

CDR3aa: CASSLLAGGVSKETQYF
CDR3nt: TGTGCCAGCAGTTTACTAGCGGGGGGGGTATCAAAAGAGACCCAGTACTTC
v_gene: TRBV27
d_gene: TRBD2
j_gene: TRBJ2-5
abundance: .
len: 17

CDR3aa: CASSQDLNSRDQPQHF
CDR3nt: TGCGCCAGCAGCCAGGACCTTAATTCCAGGGATCAGCCCCAGCATTTT
v_gene: TRBV4-3
d_gene: .
j_gene: TRBJ1-5
abundance: many
len: 16

CDR3aa: CASSPPGAGGNTEAFF
CDR3nt: TGCGCCAGCAGCCCCCCAGGGGCGGGGGGGAACACTGAAGCTTTCTTT
v_gene: TRBV5-1
d_gene: .
j_gene: TRBJ1-1
abundance: many
len: 16

CDR3aa: CASIWGPHTGELFF
CDR3nt: TGTGCCAGCATTTGGGGGCCTCACACCGGGGAGCTGTTTTTT
v_gene: TRBV2
d_gene: .
j_gene: TRBJ2-2
abundance: few
len: 14

CDR3aa: CSAPGANTGELFF
CDR3nt: TGCAGCGCCCCCGGAGCAAACACCGGGGAGCTGTTTTTT
v_gene: TRBV29-1
d_gene: .
j_gene: TRBJ2-2
abundance: many
len: 13

CDR3aa: CSVGGSSGANVLTF
CDR3nt: TGCAGCGTTGGAGGCAGCTCTGGGGCCAACGTCCTGACTTTC
v_gene: TRBV29-1
d_gene: .
j_gene: TRBJ2-6
abundance: many
len: 14

CDR3aa: CASSSGQGQETQYF
CDR3nt: TGTGCCAGCAGCTCCGGACAGGGGCAAGAGACCCAGTACTTC
v_gene: TRBV11-1
d_gene: TRBD1
j_gene: TRBJ2-5
abundance: many
len: 14

CDR3aa: CASSQGEGQYDEQFF
CDR3nt: TGTGCCAGCAGTCAAGGCGAGGGGCAGTACGATGAGCAGTTCTTC
v_gene: TRBV2
d_gene: .
j_gene: TRBJ2-1
abundance: few
len: 15

CDR3aa: CASSSGNNPSEQFF
CDR3nt: TGTGCCAGCAGTTCGGGAAATAACCCAAGTGAGCAGTTCTTC
v_gene: TRBV25-1
d_gene: .
j_gene: TRBJ2-1
abundance: many
len: 14

CDR3aa: CASSLVGRSGELFF
CDR3nt: TGTGCCAGCAGCTTGGTTGGGAGGTCCGGGGAGCTGTTTTTT
v_gene: TRBV5-4
d_gene: .
j_gene: TRBJ2-2
abundance: few
len: 14

CDR3aa: CASKDGDSETQYF
CDR3nt: TGTGCCAGCAAGGACGGGGATTCGGAGACCCAGTACTTC
v_gene: TRBV2
d_gene: .
j_gene: TRBJ2-5
abundance: few
len: 13

CDR3aa: CASSQPIRTGGSNTGELFF
CDR3nt: TGCGCCAGCAGCCAACCCATAAGGACAGGGGGCTCGAACACCGGGGAGCTGTTTTTT
v_gene: TRBV4-1
d_gene: TRBD1
j_gene: TRBJ2-2
abundance: .
len: 19

CDR3aa: CASSLGLGVGETQYF
CDR3nt: TGTGCCAGCAGTTTAGGCCTCGGGGTAGGAGAGACCCAGTACTTC
v_gene: TRBV28
d_gene: .
j_gene: TRBJ2-5
abundance: many
len: 15

CDR3aa: CASTQGPLGSTQYF
CDR3nt: TGCGCCAGCACCCAGGGCCCCCTTGGGTCAACGCAGTATTTT
v_gene: TRBV5-1
d_gene: .
j_gene: TRBJ2-3
abundance: .
len: 14

CDR3aa: CASSVATTSGGPGEQFF
CDR3nt: TGTGCCAGCAGCGTAGCTACGACTAGCGGGGGGCCTGGGGAGCAGTTCTTC
v_gene: TRBV9
d_gene: TRBD2
j_gene: TRBJ2-1
abundance: .
len: 17

CDR3aa: CAWNLGTGEQYF
CDR3nt: TGTGCCTGGAACCTAGGAACCGGCGAGCAGTACTTC
v_gene: TRBV30
d_gene: .
j_gene: TRBJ2-7
abundance: few
len: 12

CDR3aa: CASSLDRGRAEAFF
CDR3nt: TGTGCCAGCAGCTTAGACAGGGGCAGGGCTGAAGCTTTCTTT
v_gene: TRBV7-2
d_gene: TRBD1
j_gene: TRBJ1-1
abundance: many
len: 14

CDR3aa: CASSEATGGYEQYF
CDR3nt: TGTGCCAGCAGCGAAGCGACAGGAGGCTACGAGCAGTACTTC
v_gene: TRBV7-9
d_gene: .
j_gene: TRBJ2-7
abundance: many
len: 14

CDR3aa: CSVGSEKLFF
CDR3nt: TGCAGTGTCGGCTCCGAAAAACTGTTTTTT
v_gene: TRBV20-1
d_gene: .
j_gene: TRBJ1-4
abundance: .
len: 10

CDR3aa: CSAGTGSTDTQYF
CDR3nt: TGCAGTGCCGGGACAGGGAGTACAGATACGCAGTATTTT
v_gene: TRBV20-1
d_gene: TRBD1
j_gene: TRBJ2-3
abundance: many
len: 13

CDR3aa: CSATRDRAGNTIYF
CDR3nt: TGCAGTGCTACCCGGGACAGGGCTGGAAACACCATATATTTT
v_gene: TRBV20-1
d_gene: TRBD1
j_gene: TRBJ1-3
abundance: .
len: 14

CDR3aa: CASRDSRPNYGYTF
CDR3nt: TGTGCCAGCAGGGATAGCAGGCCTAACTATGGCTACACCTTC
v_gene: TRBV2
d_gene: .
j_gene: TRBJ1-2
abundance: .
len: 14

CDR3aa: CASSFRAGGAQYF
CDR3nt: TGTGCCAGCAGCTTCCGAGCGGGGGGGGCCCAGTACTTC
v_gene: TRBV7-3
d_gene: TRBD2
j_gene: TRBJ2-5
abundance: .
len: 13

CDR3aa: CASSEGGTVGYTF
CDR3nt: TGTGCCAGCAGTGAAGGGGGGACGGTTGGCTACACCTTC
v_gene: TRBV28
d_gene: .
j_gene: TRBJ1-2
abundance: many
len: 13

CDR3aa: CASAPGIYNSPLHF
CDR3nt: TGTGCCAGCGCCCCCGGGATCTATAATTCACCCCTCCACTTT
v_gene: TRBV7-2
d_gene: .
j_gene: TRBJ1-6
abundance: many
len: 14

CDR3aa: CASSGGRLGNIQYF
CDR3nt: TGTGCCAGCAGTGGGGGTCGACTAGGGAACATTCAGTACTTC
v_gene: TRBV9
d_gene: .
j_gene: TRBJ2-4
abundance: .
len: 14

CDR3aa: CASSRGQDYEQYF
CDR3nt: TGTGCCAGCAGCCGGGGACAGGACTACGAGCAGTACTTC
v_gene: TRBV7-9
d_gene: TRBD1
j_gene: TRBJ2-7
abundance: few
len: 13

CDR3aa: CSAIEVNEQFF
CDR3nt: TGCAGTGCTATTGAAGTTAATGAGCAGTTCTTC
v_gene: TRBV20-1
d_gene: .
j_gene: TRBJ2-1
abundance: many
len: 11

CDR3aa: CASSVPSGANVLTF
CDR3nt: TGTGCCAGCAGCGTCCCCTCTGGGGCCAACGTCCTGACTTTC
v_gene: TRBV5-6
d_gene: .
j_gene: TRBJ2-6
abundance: .
len: 14

CDR3aa: CSARASGVNTGELFF
CDR3nt: TGCAGTGCTAGAGCTAGCGGGGTGAACACCGGGGAGCTGTTTTTT
v_gene: TRBV20-1
d_gene: TRBD2
j_gene: TRBJ2-2
abundance: many
len: 15

CDR3aa: CASSSSLERGSYNEQFF
CDR3nt: TGTGCCAGCAGCTCCTCTCTCGAGCGGGGCTCCTACAATGAGCAGTTCTTC
v_gene: TRBV5-4
d_gene: TRBD2
j_gene: TRBJ2-1
abundance: many
len: 17

CDR3aa: CASSLQKDKYF
CDR3nt: TGTGCCAGCAGCCTCCAGAAGGATAAGTATTTT
v_gene: TRBV3-1
d_gene: .
j_gene: TRBJ2-3
abundance: .
len: 11

CDR3aa: CASSLQGRGNSPLHF
CDR3nt: TGCGCCAGCAGCTTACAGGGCAGGGGTAATTCACCCCTCCACTTT
v_gene: TRBV5-1
d_gene: .
j_gene: TRBJ1-6
abundance: .
len: 15

CDR3aa: CASSFDRSTNEKLFF
CDR3nt: TGTGCCAGCAGCTTCGACAGATCGACTAATGAAAAACTGTTTTTT
v_gene: TRBV11-2
d_gene: .
j_gene: TRBJ1-4
abundance: .
len: 15

CDR3aa: CSATDRAPYEQYF
CDR3nt: TGCAGTGCCACGGACAGGGCCCCCTACGAGCAGTACTTC
v_gene: TRBV20-1
d_gene: TRBD1
j_gene: TRBJ2-7
abundance: few
len: 13

CDR3aa: CASSLAAGTGGMNTEAFF
CDR3nt: TGTGCCAGCAGCTTAGCGGCCGGGACAGGGGGTATGAACACTGAAGCTTTCTTT
v_gene: TRBV7-9
d_gene: TRBD1
j_gene: TRBJ1-1
abundance: once
len: 18

CDR3aa: CASTGTSGGEQFF
CDR3nt: TGTGCCAGCACCGGGACTAGCGGCGGTGAGCAGTTCTTC
v_gene: TRBV2
d_gene: TRBD2
j_gene: TRBJ2-1
abundance: many
len: 13

CDR3aa: CASSLSLAGEQFF
CDR3nt: TGTGCCAGCAGTTTATCCCTAGCGGGGGAGCAGTTCTTC
v_gene: TRBV27
d_gene: TRBD2
j_gene: TRBJ2-1
abundance: .
len: 13

CDR3aa: CSVSSGTDQPQHF
CDR3nt: TGCAGCGTTTCGTCAGGGACCGATCAGCCCCAGCATTTT
v_gene: TRBV29-1
d_gene: .
j_gene: TRBJ1-5
abundance: .
len: 13

CDR3aa: CASSLGGTAYNEQFF
CDR3nt: TGTGCCAGCAGCTTAGGAGGGACTGCCTACAATGAGCAGTTCTTC
v_gene: TRBV7-6
d_gene: .
j_gene: TRBJ2-1
abundance: .
len: 15

CDR3aa: CASSQFEGSSYEQYF
CDR3nt: TGCGCCAGCAGCCAATTTGAGGGGTCATCCTACGAGCAGTACTTC
v_gene: TRBV4-3
d_gene: .
j_gene: TRBJ2-7
abundance: many
len: 15

CDR3aa: CASSQARTVEQYF
CDR3nt: TGTGCCAGCAGCCAGGCTCGGACAGTAGAACAGTACTTC
v_gene: TRBV3-1
d_gene: .
j_gene: TRBJ2-4
abundance: .
len: 13

CDR3aa: CSAPTSGGTNEQFF
CDR3nt: TGCAGTGCTCCCACTAGCGGGGGTACCAATGAGCAGTTCTTC
v_gene: TRBV20-1
d_gene: TRBD2
j_gene: TRBJ2-1
abundance: many
len: 14

CDR3aa: CASSPPGDQPQHF
CDR3nt: TGCGCCAGCAGCCCCCCGGGGGATCAGCCCCAGCATTTT
v_gene: TRBV4-1
d_gene: .
j_gene: TRBJ1-5
abundance: few
len: 13

CDR3aa: CSARDHRAAGNTIYF
CDR3nt: TGCAGTGCTAGAGACCACAGGGCAGCTGGAAACACCATATATTTT
v_gene: TRBV20-1
d_gene: .
j_gene: TRBJ1-3
abundance: many
len: 15

CDR3aa: CASSDSSGASYNEQFF
CDR3nt: TGTGCCAGCAGTGACTCGTCAGGGGCGTCCTACAATGAGCAGTTCTTC
v_gene: TRBV6-4
d_gene: .
j_gene: TRBJ2-1
abundance: .
len: 16

CDR3aa: CASSPKGGQGREDTQYF
CDR3nt: TGTGCCAGCAGCCCAAAAGGGGGACAGGGGCGCGAAGATACGCAGTATTTT
v_gene: TRBV7-9
d_gene: TRBD1
j_gene: TRBJ2-3
abundance: many
len: 17

CDR3aa: CSATDSYIQYF
CDR3nt: TGCAGTGCTACCGACTCATACATTCAGTACTTC
v_gene: TRBV20-1
d_gene: .
j_gene: TRBJ2-4
abundance: many
len: 11

CDR3aa: CASSLMGQGGNEQFF
CDR3nt: TGTGCCAGCAGCTTAATGGGGCAGGGAGGCAATGAGCAGTTCTTC
v_gene: TRBV6-6
d_gene: .
j_gene: TRBJ2-1
abundance: many
len: 15

CDR3aa: CASNGQGRDTEAFF
CDR3nt: TGTGCCAGCAATGGACAGGGGAGGGACACTGAAGCTTTCTTT
v_gene: TRBV7-2
d_gene: TRBD1
j_gene: TRBJ1-1
abundance: many
len: 14

CDR3aa: CASSMTRLETQYF
CDR3nt: TGTGCCAGCAGTATGACTAGGTTGGAGACCCAGTACTTC
v_gene: TRBV6-2/TRBV6-3
d_gene: .
j_gene: TRBJ2-5
abundance: few
len: 13

CDR3aa: CASSSRRAGGDYNEQFF
CDR3nt: TGTGCCAGCAGCTCAAGAAGAGCGGGGGGGGACTACAATGAGCAGTTCTTC
v_gene: TRBV3-1
d_gene: TRBD2
j_gene: TRBJ2-1
abundance: .
len: 17

CDR3aa: CASRVQSTGADTQYF
CDR3nt: TGTGCCAGCAGGGTACAGAGCACGGGGGCAGATACGCAGTATTTT
v_gene: TRBV5-4
d_gene: .
j_gene: TRBJ2-3
abundance: .
len: 15

CDR3aa: CSAVGGWETQYF
CDR3nt: TGCAGTGCCGTCGGGGGATGGGAGACCCAGTACTTC
v_gene: TRBV20-1
d_gene: .
j_gene: TRBJ2-5
abundance: .
len: 12

CDR3aa: CAWSTQGASTEAFF
CDR3nt: TGTGCCTGGAGTACACAGGGGGCCAGCACTGAAGCTTTCTTT
v_gene: TRBV30
d_gene: TRBD1
j_gene: TRBJ1-1
abundance: few
len: 14

CDR3aa: CASSLVPSGGAYGYTF
CDR3nt: TGTGCCAGCAGCTTAGTACCGTCAGGGGGCGCCTATGGCTACACCTTC
v_gene: TRBV7-2
d_gene: TRBD1
j_gene: TRBJ1-2
abundance: many
len: 16

CDR3aa: CSARGRGWYSGNTIYF
CDR3nt: TGCAGTGCTAGAGGAAGAGGGTGGTACTCCGGAAACACCATATATTTT
v_gene: TRBV20-1
d_gene: .
j_gene: TRBJ1-3
abundance: .
len: 16

CDR3aa: CASRRGHNTGELFF
CDR3nt: TGTGCCAGCCGTAGGGGGCACAACACCGGGGAGCTGTTTTTT
v_gene: TRBV28
d_gene: TRBD1
j_gene: TRBJ2-2
abundance: .
len: 14

CDR3aa: CASSPSGGGKLFF
CDR3nt: TGTGCCAGCAGCCCTAGTGGGGGCGGAAAACTGTTTTTT
v_gene: TRBV7-2
d_gene: .
j_gene: TRBJ1-4
abundance: many
len: 13